A selection of T cell receptor beta chains follows, all from one sample in a study of graft-versus-host responses after intestinal transplantation. These TCRs' antigens remain unknown. Method: immunoSEQ multiplex PCR; TCRdb's copy keeps in-frame clones and lacks some. The table records about 130,000 clones, around 90% of them present only once. Source: unstimulated CD4+ T cells sorted from spleen or lymph node cells, taken before intestinal transplant. The receptors stem from a human donor who received an intestinal transplant. Each CDR3 is given with its conserved first and last residue.

v_call	j_call	cdr3_aa
TRBV30	TRBJ2-3	CAWTGGPVSTDTQYF
TRBV27	TRBJ1-1	CASSREENTEAFF
TRBV11-2	TRBJ2-7	CASSLGTSGRALPFYEQYF
TRBV4-1	TRBJ2-7	CASSQGPGTGGEQYF
TRBV2	TRBJ2-1	CATGLAVPNEQFF
TRBV9	TRBJ1-1	CASSVSYNRDNTEAFF
TRBV25-1	TRBJ1-5	CASSEFGQGDQPQHF
TRBV18	TRBJ2-7	CASSPLTGDTYEQYF
TRBV11-2	TRBJ2-3	CASSLGLGLAGADTQYF
TRBV7-2	TRBJ1-4	CASSLGTGRNEKLFF
TRBV7-8	TRBJ2-5	CASSLARGVQETQYF
TRBV11-3	TRBJ2-7	CASSLDDGYEQYF
TRBV9	TRBJ1-3	CASSGQAEYRNTIYF
TRBV28	TRBJ2-5	CASSLLGGPIQETQYF
TRBV6-1	TRBJ2-7	CASRTDRGDTYEQYF
TRBV6-5	TRBJ1-4	CASASPGEKLFF
TRBV7-9	TRBJ1-1	CASTTTGAAETFF
TRBV7-3	TRBJ2-7	CASSLIQGYEQYF
TRBV28	TRBJ2-1	CATTSGIHNEQFF
TRBV2	TRBJ2-1	CASNTDVNNEQFF
TRBV5-4	TRBJ1-4	CASSPSGGSRGGVEKLFF
TRBV4-3	TRBJ2-3	CASSQDMAPDTQYF
TRBV7-2	TRBJ2-5	CASSPLGGARETQYF
TRBV19	TRBJ2-3	CASSIADTQYF
TRBV5-1	TRBJ2-2	CASSLRSGANTGELFF
TRBV4-1	TRBJ1-5	CASSPGQGSGNQPQHF
TRBV9	TRBJ2-6	CASSVVDSGANVLTF
TRBV28	TRBJ2-3	CASREGFGTDTQYF
TRBV19	TRBJ2-7	CASSIRGATYEQYF
TRBV28	TRBJ1-1	CASMGQGGNTEAFF
TRBV28	TRBJ2-7	CASSLQVTYEQYF
TRBV18	TRBJ1-4	CASSPLRGEKLFF
TRBV7-6	TRBJ2-3	CASSAMLGGTDTQYF
TRBV18	TRBJ2-7	CASSFPGQDEQYF
TRBV5-1	TRBJ1-3	CASSLEVRSSGNTIYF
TRBV10-3	TRBJ2-7	CAIQGMGTYEQYF
TRBV28	TRBJ2-4	CASSPPPPAKNIQYF
TRBV27	TRBJ2-3	CASSFSGTSGTDTQYF
TRBV6-5	TRBJ2-5	CASQHGQGALETQYF
TRBV30	TRBJ1-2	CAWSPGQGGYTF
TRBV9	TRBJ1-6	CASSYRDNNSPLHF
TRBV7-2	TRBJ2-2	CASSSWGLAGPNTGELFF
TRBV18	TRBJ1-4	CASSPPGGKGEKLFF
TRBV30	TRBJ2-7	CAWKGRGSYEQYF
TRBV19	TRBJ1-2	CASSIGTDRGYGYTF
TRBV7-2	TRBJ1-3	CASRLIGSGNTIYF
TRBV10-3	TRBJ2-7	CAISETFGPEQYF
TRBV19	TRBJ2-7	CASSSGESYEQYF
TRBV29-1	TRBJ1-3	CSVEKDPGNTIYF
TRBV25-1	TRBJ2-3	CASSLRGPSTDTQYF
TRBV5-1	TRBJ2-7	CASSYDTESYEQYF
TRBV2	TRBJ2-2	CASRGTSGRYGELFF